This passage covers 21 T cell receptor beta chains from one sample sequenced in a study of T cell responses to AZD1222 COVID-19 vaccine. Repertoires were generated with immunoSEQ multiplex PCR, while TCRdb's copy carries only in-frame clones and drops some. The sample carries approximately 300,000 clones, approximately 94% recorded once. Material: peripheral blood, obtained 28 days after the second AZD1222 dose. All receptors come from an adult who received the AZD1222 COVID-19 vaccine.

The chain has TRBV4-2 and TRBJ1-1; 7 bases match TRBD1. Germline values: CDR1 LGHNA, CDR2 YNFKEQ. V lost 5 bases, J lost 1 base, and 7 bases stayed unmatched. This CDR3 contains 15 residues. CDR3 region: CASSLGQSKNTEAFF. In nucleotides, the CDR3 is TGTGCCAGCAGCTTGGGACAGAGCAAGAACACTGAAGCTTTCTTT.

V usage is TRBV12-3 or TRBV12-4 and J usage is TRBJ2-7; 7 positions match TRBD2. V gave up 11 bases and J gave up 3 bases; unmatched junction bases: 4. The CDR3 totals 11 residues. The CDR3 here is CASGGIYEQYF. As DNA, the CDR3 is TGTGCCTCGGGGGGAATCTACGAGCAGTACTTC.

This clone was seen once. CDR3 sequence: CASSPDGGTNYGYTF. CDR3 coding DNA: TGTGCCAGCAGCCCCGATGGGGGAACTAACTATGGCTACACCTTC. The V and J genes are TRBV4-2 and TRBJ1-2; a possible D gene is TRBD1 (5 bases). Trimming stripped 4 bases from V and 0 bases from J, with 12 bases between. The CDR3 is 15 residues long. Germline V lookup: CDR1 LGHNA, CDR2 YNFKEQ.

The CDR3 DNA reads TGTGCCAGCAGTGGGACAGTTAGCTCCTACGAGCAGTACTTC. It translates to CASSGTVSSYEQYF. The chain combines TRBV2 with TRBJ2-7; weak D call: TRBD1 (6 bases). V was pared by 4 bases and J by 0 bases, with 10 bases between. The CDR3 consists of 14 residues. Germline assignment: CDR1 SNHLY and CDR2 FYNNEI. Based on the CDR3 plus reference TRBV2 and TRBJ2-7, the full variable domain is EPEVTQTPSHQVTQMGQEVILRCVPISNHLYFYWYRQILGQKVEFLVSFYNNEISEKSEIFDDQFSVERPDGSNFTLKIRSTKLEDSAMYFCASSGTVSSYEQYFGPGTRLTVT.

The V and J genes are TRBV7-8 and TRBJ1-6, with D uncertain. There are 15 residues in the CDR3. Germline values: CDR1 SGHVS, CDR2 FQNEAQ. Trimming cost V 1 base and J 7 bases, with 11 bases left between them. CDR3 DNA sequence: TGTGCCAGCAGCTTAGAACGGGTGGGGAATTCACCCCTCCACTTT. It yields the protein CASSLERVGNSPLHF.

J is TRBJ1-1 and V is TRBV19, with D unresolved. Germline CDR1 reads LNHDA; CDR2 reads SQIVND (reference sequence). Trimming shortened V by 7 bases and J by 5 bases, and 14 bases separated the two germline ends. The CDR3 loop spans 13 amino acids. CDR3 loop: CASNSRRVTEAFF. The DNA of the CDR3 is TGTGCCAGTAATAGTAGGAGGGTAACTGAAGCTTTCTTT.

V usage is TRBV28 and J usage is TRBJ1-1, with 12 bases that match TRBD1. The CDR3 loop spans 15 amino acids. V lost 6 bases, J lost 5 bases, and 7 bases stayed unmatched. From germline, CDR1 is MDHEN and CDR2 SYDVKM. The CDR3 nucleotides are TGTGCCAGCAGCCGACCGGGACAGGGGGCGACTGAAGCTTTCTTT. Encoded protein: CASSRPGQGATEAFF.

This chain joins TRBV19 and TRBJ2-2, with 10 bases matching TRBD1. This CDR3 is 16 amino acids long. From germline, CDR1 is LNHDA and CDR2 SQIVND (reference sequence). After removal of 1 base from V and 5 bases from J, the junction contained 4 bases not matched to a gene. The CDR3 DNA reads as TGTGCCAGTAGTATAGGTCCGGGACAGGGGACCGGGGAGCTGTTTTTT. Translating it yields CASSIGPGQGTGELFF.

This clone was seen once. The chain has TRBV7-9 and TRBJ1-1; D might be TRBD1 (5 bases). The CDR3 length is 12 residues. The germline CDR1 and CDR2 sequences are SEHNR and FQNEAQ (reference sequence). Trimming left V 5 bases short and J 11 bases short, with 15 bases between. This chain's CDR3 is CASSLNGARAFF. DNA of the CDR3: TGTGCCAGCAGCCTCAACGGGGCCAGGGCTTTCTTT.

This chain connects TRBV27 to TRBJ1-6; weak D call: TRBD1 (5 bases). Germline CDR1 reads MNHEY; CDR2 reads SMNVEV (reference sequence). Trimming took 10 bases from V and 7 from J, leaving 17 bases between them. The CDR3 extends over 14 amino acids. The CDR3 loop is CATRGKLINSPLHF. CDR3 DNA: TGTGCCACCCGGGGGAAACTGATCAATTCACCCCTCCACTTT.

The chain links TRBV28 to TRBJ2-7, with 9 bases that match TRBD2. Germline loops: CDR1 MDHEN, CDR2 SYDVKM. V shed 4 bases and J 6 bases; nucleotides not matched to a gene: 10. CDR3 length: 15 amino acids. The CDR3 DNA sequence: TGTGCCAGCAGTTACCCGGGGACTAGCACTTTCGAGCAGTACTTC. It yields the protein CASSYPGTSTFEQYF.

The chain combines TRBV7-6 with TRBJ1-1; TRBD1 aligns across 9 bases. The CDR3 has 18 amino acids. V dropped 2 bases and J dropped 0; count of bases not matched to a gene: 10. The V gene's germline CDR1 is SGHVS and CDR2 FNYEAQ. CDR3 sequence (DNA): TGTGCCAGCAGCTTACGGACAGGGGAAAATATCATGAACACTGAAGCTTTCTTT. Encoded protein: CASSLRTGENIMNTEAFF.

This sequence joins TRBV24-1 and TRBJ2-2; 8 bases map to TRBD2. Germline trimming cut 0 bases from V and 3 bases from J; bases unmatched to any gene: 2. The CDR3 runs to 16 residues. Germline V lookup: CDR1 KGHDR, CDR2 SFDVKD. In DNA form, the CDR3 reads TGTGCCACCAGTGATTTGACCGGGGGGGACACCGGGGAGCTGTTTTTT. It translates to CATSDLTGGDTGELFF.

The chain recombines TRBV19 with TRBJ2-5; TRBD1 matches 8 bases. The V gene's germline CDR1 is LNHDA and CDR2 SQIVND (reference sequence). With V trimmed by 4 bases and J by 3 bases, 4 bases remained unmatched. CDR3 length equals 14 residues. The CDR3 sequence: CASSTSGGEETQYF. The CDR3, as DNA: TGTGCCAGTAGTACCTCAGGGGGCGAAGAGACCCAGTACTTC.

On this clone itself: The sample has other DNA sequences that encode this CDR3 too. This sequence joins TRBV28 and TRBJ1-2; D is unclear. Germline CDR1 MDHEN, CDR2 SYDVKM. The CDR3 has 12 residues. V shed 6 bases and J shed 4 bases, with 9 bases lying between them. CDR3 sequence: CASSPPGYGYTF. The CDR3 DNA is TGTGCCAGCAGCCCCCCGGGCTATGGCTACACCTTC.

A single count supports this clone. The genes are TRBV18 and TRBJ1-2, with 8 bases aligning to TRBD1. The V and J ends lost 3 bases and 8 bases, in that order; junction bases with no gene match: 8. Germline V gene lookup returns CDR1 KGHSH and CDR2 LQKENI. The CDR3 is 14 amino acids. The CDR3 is CASSPGTGAWGYTF. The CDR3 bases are TGTGCCAGCTCACCGGGGACAGGAGCGTGGGGCTACACCTTC.

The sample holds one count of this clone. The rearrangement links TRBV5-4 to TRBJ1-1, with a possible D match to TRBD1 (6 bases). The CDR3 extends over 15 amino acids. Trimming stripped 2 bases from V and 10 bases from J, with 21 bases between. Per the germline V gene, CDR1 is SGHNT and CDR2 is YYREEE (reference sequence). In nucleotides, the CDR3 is TGTGCCAGCAGCTTCAGGGGTGGGGGCGCAGTTAGAGCTTTCTTT. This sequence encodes CASSFRGGGAVRAFF.

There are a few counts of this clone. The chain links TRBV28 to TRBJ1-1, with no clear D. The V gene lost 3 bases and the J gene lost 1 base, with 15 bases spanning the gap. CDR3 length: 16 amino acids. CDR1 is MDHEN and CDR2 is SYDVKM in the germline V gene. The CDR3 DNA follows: TGTGCCAGCAGTTTGGCTTCAGCGGGCAGGAACACTGAAGCTTTCTTT. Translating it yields CASSLASAGRNTEAFF.

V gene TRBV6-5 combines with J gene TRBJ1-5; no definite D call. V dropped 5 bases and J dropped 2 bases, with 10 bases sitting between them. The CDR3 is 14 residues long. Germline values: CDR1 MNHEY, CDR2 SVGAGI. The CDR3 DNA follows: TGTGCCAGCAGTCTCGAAATGGGCAATCAGCCCCAGCATTTT. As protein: CASSLEMGNQPQHF.

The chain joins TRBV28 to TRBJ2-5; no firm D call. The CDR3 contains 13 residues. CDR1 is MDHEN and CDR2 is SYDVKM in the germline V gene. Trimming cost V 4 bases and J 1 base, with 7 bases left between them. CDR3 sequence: CASSSNSQETQYF. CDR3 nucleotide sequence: TGTGCCAGCAGTTCTAACAGCCAAGAGACCCAGTACTTC.

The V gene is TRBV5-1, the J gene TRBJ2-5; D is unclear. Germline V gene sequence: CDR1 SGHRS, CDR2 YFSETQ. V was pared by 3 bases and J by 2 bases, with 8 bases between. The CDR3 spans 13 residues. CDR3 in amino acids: CASSSGLQETQYF. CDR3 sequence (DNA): TGCGCCAGCAGCTCCGGCCTACAAGAGACCCAGTACTTC.